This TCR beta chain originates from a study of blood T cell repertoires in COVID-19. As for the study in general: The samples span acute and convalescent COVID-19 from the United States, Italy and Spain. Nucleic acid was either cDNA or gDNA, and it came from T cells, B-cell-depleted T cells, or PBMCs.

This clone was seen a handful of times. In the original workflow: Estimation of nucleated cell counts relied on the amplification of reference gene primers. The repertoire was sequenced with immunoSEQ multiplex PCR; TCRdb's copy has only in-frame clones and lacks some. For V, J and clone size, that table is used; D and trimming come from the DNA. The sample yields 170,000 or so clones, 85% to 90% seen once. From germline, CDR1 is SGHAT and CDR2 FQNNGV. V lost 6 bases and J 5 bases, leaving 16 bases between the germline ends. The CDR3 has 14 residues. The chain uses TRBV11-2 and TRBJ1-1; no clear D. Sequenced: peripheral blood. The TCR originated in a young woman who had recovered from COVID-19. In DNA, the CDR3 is TGTGCCAGCAGGATGACTTTCGGTGGGACTGAAGCTTTCTTT. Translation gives CASRMTFGGTEAFF.